The sample holds many counts of the clone carrying this TCR beta chain. Every TCR cDNA molecule carried a tag that served as a unique molecular identifier. From the 5' RACE reads, TCRdb called clonotypes with MiXCR, one entry per CDR3 protein. The sample holds some 11,000 distinct CDR3 sequences, roughly an eighth seen once. This specimen belongs to a study of spatial heterogeneity in lung cancer. Study context: TCR and UMI combinations that were unique each appeared, on average, more than ten times in raw reads.

Time point meaning: sample taken at primary tumor resection. Tumor, nontumor lung or frozen PBMC supplied whole RNA that was sequenced unsorted. Looked up from germline, CDR1 is SEHNR and CDR2 is FQNEAQ (reference sequence). V lost 1 base to trimming and J lost 12 bases, with 10 bases between them. The CDR3 loop spans 12 amino acids. The source of this sequence is a female donor with early-stage non-small cell lung cancer. The chain carries TRBV7-9 and TRBJ2-1, with no clear D. This specimen consisted of PBMCs, obtained at surgery. CDR3 sequence (DNA): TGTGCCAGCAGCTTAGTATCCCAGGCGCAGTTCTTC. Protein sequence: CASSLVSQAQFF.